The 3 T cell receptor beta chains presented below share a single source sample, sequenced in a study of CD8 T cells in Susac syndrome (dated by TCRdb to between 2018 and 2021). The library relied on the immunoSEQ multiplex PCR assay. RNA was extracted using the RNeasy kit, and about 0.5 to 1 ug of the RNA was reverse transcribed with random hexamers. TCRdb reanalyzed the raw reads on its own, using fastp at Q25 for trimming and MiXCR for clone calling, and kept in-frame beta chains. Each entry merges the rows of one CDR3 protein and shows their most common DNA and genes. The table for this sample lists about 200,000 distinct CDR3 sequences; more than 85% of them were counted only once. The leading ten clones occupy 0.082% of the sample. Specimen: CD4+ T cells from PBMCs. The receptors come from a human donor with multiple sclerosis.

The CDR3 region is CSARERGGGNEKLFF. The CDR3 bases are TGCAGTGCTAGAGAGAGAGGGGGCGGTAATGAAAAACTGTTTTTT. The chain carries TRBV20-1 and TRBJ1-4, with 7 bases fitting TRBD1. After removal of 0 bases from V and 4 bases from J, the junction contained 5 bases not matched to a gene. CDR3 length: 15 residues. Germline-derived CDR1 and CDR2 are DFQATT and SNEGSKA (reference sequence).

This chain joins TRBV3-1 and TRBJ1-2; D is possibly TRBD1 (6 bases). CDR1 and CDR2 from the germline V gene are LGHDT and YNNKEL (reference sequence). The ends were cut back, 4 bases at V and 0 bases at J, with 12 bases in the middle. The CDR3 totals 15 residues. The CDR3 reads CASSPVGAANYGYTF. CDR3 sequence (DNA): TGTGCCAGCAGCCCAGTGGGGGCGGCTAACTATGGCTACACCTTC.

The rearrangement links TRBV30 to TRBJ1-2; a weak D match, TRBD1 (5 bases). Looked up from germline, CDR1 is GTSNPN and CDR2 is SVGIG (reference sequence). The CDR3 runs to 13 residues. Trimming cost V 5 bases and J 4 bases, with 14 bases left between them. In DNA form, the CDR3 reads TGTGCCTGGGGAGTTGGGGGAACCTATGGCTACACCTTC. Protein product: CAWGVGGTYGYTF.